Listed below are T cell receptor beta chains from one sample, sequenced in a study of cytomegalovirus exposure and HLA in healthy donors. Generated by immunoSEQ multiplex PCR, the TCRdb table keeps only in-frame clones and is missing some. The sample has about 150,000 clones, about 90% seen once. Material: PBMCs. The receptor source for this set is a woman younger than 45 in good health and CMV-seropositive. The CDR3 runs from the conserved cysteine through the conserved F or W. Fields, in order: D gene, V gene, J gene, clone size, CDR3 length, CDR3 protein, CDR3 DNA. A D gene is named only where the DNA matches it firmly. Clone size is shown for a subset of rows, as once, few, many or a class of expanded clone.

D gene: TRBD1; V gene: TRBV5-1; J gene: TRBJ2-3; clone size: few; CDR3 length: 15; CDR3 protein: CASSLGDREADTQYF; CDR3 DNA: TGCGCCAGCAGCCTGGGGGACAGGGAAGCAGATACGCAGTATTTT
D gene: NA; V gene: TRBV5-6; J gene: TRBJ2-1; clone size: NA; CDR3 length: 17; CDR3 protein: CASSLGGQPLTGNEQFF; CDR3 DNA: TGTGCCAGCAGCTTGGGGGGGCAACCACTGACCGGCAATGAGCAGTTCTTC
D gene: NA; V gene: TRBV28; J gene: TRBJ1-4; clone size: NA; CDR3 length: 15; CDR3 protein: CASSNLGQGFEKLFF; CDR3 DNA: TGTGCCAGCAGTAACCTGGGGCAGGGGTTCGAAAAACTGTTTTTT
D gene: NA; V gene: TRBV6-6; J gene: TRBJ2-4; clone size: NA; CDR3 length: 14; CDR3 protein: CASIGGGGGNIQYF; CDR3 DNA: TGTGCCAGCATAGGGGGGGGCGGTGGAAACATTCAGTACTTC
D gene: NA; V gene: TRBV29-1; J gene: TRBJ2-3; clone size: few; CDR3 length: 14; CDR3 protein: CSVDLGGSGDTQYF; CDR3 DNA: TGCAGCGTTGATTTGGGCGGGTCCGGTGATACGCAGTATTTT
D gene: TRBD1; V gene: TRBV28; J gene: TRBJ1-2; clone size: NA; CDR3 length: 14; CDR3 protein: CASSQDRGLGGYTF; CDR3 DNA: TGTGCCAGCAGCCAAGACAGGGGATTAGGTGGCTACACCTTC
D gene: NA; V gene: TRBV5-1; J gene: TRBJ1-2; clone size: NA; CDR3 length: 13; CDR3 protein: CASSLAQAGGYTF; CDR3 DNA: TGCGCCAGCAGCTTGGCACAGGCGGGAGGCTACACCTTC
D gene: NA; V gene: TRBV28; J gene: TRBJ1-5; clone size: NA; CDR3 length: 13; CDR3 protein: CASSLGQSQPQHF; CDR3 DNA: TGTGCCAGCAGTTTAGGCCAGTCCCAGCCCCAGCATTTT
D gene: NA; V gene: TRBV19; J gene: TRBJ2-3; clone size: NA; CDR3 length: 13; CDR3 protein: CASSPTSTDTQYF; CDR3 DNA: TGTGCCAGTAGCCCGACTAGCACAGATACGCAGTATTTT
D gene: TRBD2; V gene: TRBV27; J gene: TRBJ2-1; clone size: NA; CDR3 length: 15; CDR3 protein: CASTRGGTSYNEQFF; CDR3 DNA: TGTGCCAGCACCCGGGGAGGGACTAGCTACAATGAGCAGTTCTTC
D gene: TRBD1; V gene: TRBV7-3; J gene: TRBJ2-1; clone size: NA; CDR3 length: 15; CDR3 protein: CASSITQGARDEQFF; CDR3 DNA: TGTGCCAGCAGCATTACACAGGGGGCGCGTGATGAGCAGTTCTTC
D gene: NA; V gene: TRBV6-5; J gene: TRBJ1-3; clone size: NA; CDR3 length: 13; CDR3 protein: CASREAGRDTIYF; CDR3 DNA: TGTGCCAGCAGGGAGGCGGGGAGGGACACCATATATTTT
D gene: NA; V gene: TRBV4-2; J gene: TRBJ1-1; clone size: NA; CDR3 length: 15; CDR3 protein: CASSQLPGGTTEAFF; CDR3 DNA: TGTGCCAGCAGCCAACTCCCCGGGGGGACCACTGAAGCTTTCTTT
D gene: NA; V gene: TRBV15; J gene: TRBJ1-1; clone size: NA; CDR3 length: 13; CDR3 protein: CATSREGRSLAFF; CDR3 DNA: TGTGCCACCAGCAGAGAGGGGAGGAGTCTGGCTTTCTTT
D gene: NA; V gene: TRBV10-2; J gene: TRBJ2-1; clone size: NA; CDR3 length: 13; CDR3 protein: CASSGSSYNEQFF; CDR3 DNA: TGCGCCAGCAGTGGGAGCTCCTACAATGAGCAGTTCTTC
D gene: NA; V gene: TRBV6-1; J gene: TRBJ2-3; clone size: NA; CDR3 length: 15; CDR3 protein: CASRLYAAATDTQYF; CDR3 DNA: TGTGCCAGCAGGTTGTACGCAGCGGCGACAGATACGCAGTATTTT
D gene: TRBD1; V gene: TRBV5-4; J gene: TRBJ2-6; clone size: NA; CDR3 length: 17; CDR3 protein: CASSSGTVRSGANVLTF; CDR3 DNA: TGTGCCAGCAGCTCCGGGACAGTGCGCTCTGGGGCCAACGTCCTGACTTTC
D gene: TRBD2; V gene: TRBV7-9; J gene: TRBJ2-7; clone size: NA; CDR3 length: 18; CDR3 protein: CASSLRTSGIRSGTKQYF; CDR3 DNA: TGTGCCAGCAGCTTAAGGACTAGCGGGATCCGGAGCGGAACCAAGCAGTACTTC
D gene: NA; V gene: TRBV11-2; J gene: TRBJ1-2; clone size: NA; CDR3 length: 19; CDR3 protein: CASSLRNLGQTRGREGYTF; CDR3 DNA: TGTGCCAGCAGCCTAAGAAATCTTGGACAGACCCGGGGGAGGGAGGGCTACACCTTC
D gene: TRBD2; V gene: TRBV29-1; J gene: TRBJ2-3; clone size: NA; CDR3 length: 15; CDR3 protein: CSVDEVAGDADTQYF; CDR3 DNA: TGCAGCGTCGACGAGGTAGCGGGGGACGCAGATACGCAGTATTTT
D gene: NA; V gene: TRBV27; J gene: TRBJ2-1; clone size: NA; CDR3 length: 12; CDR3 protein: CASSRQANEQFF; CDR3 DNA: TGTGCCAGCAGTCGACAGGCCAATGAGCAGTTCTTC
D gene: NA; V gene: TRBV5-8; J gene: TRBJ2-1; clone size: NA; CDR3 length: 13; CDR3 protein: CASSSGTHNEQFF; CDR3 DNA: TGTGCCAGCAGCTCGGGAACCCACAATGAGCAGTTCTTC
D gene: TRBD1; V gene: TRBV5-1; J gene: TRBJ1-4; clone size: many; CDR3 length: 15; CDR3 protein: CASSGQTGTNEKLFF; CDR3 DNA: TGCGCCAGCAGCGGTCAGACAGGGACTAATGAAAAACTGTTTTTT
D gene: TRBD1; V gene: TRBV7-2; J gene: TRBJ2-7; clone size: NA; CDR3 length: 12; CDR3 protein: CASSSTGGEQYF; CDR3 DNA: TGTGCCAGCAGCTCTACAGGGGGCGAGCAGTACTTC
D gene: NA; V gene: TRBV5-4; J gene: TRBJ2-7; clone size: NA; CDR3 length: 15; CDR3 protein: CASTYEQGTTYEQYF; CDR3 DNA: TGTGCCAGCACCTACGAACAGGGAACTACCTACGAGCAGTACTTC
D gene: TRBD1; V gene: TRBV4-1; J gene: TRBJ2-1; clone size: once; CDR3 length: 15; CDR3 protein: CASSQQGVGGNEQFF; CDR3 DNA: TGCGCCAGCAGCCAACAGGGGGTCGGTGGCAATGAGCAGTTCTTC
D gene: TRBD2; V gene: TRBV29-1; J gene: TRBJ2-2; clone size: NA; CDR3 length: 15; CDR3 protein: CSVVSGGTVTGELFF; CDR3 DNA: TGCAGCGTCGTAAGCGGGGGGACAGTCACCGGGGAGCTGTTTTTT
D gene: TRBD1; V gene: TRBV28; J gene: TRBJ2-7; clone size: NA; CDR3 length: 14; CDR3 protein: CASSLTGGNYEQYF; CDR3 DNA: TGTGCCAGCAGTTTGACAGGGGGGAATTACGAGCAGTACTTC
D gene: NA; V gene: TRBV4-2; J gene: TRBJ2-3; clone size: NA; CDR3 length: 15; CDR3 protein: CASSQIASGTDTQYF; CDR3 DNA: TGTGCCAGCAGCCAAATTGCGTCCGGCACAGATACGCAGTATTTT
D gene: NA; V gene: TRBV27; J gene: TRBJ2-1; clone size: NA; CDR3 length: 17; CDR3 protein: CASSFWDGSIGYNEQFF; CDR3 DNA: TGTGCCAGCAGTTTCTGGGACGGGAGTATAGGCTACAATGAGCAGTTCTTC
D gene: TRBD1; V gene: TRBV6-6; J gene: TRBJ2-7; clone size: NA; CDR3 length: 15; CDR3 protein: CASSYFETATTGGNF; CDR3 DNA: TGTGCCAGCAGTTACTTCGAAACTGCTACGACAGGGGGAAACTTC
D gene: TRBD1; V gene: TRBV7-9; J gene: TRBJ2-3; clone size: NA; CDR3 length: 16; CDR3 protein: CASSPSRGPEADTQYF; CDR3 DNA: TGTGCCAGCAGCCCCAGTAGGGGGCCTGAGGCAGATACGCAGTATTTT
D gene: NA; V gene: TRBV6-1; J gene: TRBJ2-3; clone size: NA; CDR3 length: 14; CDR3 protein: CASSAGTPTDTQYF; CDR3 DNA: TGTGCCAGCAGTGCTGGGACACCGACAGATACGCAGTATTTT
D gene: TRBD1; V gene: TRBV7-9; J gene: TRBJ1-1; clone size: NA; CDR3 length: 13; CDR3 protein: CASRGQPDTEAFF; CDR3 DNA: TGTGCCAGCAGGGGACAGCCGGACACTGAAGCTTTCTTT
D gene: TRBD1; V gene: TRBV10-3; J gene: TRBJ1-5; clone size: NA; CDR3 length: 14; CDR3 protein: CAISDHRGNQPQHF; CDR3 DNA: TGTGCCATCAGTGATCACAGGGGAAATCAGCCCCAGCATTTT
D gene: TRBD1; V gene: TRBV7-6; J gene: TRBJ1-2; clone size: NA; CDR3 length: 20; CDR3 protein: CASSARGVRTPQRENYGYTF; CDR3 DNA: TGTGCCAGCAGCGCCAGGGGGGTGAGGACCCCCCAGAGGGAGAACTATGGCTACACCTTC
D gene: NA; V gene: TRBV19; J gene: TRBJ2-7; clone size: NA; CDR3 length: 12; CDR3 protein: CASSDRDYEQYF; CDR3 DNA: TGTGCCAGTAGCGACAGAGACTACGAGCAGTACTTC
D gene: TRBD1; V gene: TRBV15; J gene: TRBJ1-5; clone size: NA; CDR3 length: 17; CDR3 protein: CATSRDERDSENQPQHF; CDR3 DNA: TGTGCCACCAGCAGAGACGAACGGGACAGTGAGAATCAGCCCCAGCATTTT
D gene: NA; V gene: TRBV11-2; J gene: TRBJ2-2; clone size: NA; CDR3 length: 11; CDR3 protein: CLVGDTGELFF; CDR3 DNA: TGCCTGGTCGGGGACACCGGGGAGCTGTTTTTT